What follows are 21 T cell receptor beta chains derived from one specimen sequenced in a study of OX40 agonist ivuxolimab in advanced cancers. Produced via immunoSEQ multiplex PCR; TCRdb's table is partial and in-frame only. The sample consists of 60,000 to 75,000 clones, 88% of them appearing once. The sequences come from CD4+ or CD8+ T cells sorted from blood, collected in a trial of the OX40 agonist ivuxolimab. The receptor set was obtained from an adult with an advanced solid tumor such as melanoma, head and neck, liver or kidney cancer.

This chain uses TRBV6-5 with TRBJ2-7; unclear D gene. V lost 5 bases and J 0 bases, leaving 2 bases between the germline ends. The CDR3 loop spans 11 amino acids. From germline, CDR1 is MNHEY and CDR2 SVGAGI. The CDR3 sequence: CASSTSYEQYF. CDR3 in DNA: TGTGCCAGCAGTACCTCCTACGAGCAGTACTTC.

In DNA form, the CDR3 reads TGTGCCAGTAGTAGGATAGGCGACAGTAGCAATCAGCCCCAGCATTTT. This translates into CASSRIGDSSNQPQHF. This rearrangement joins TRBV19 to TRBJ1-5, with D possibly TRBD1 on 5 matching bases. The germline V and J ends were trimmed by 4 bases and 0 bases, with 13 bases remaining between them. The CDR3 covers 16 residues. CDR1 LNHDA and CDR2 SQIVND come from the germline V gene (reference sequence). The full variable domain, completed using reference TRBV19 and TRBJ1-5, is DGGITQSPKYLFRKEGQNVTLSCEQNLNHDAMYWYRQDPGQGLRLIYYSQIVNDFQKGDIAEGYSVSREKKESFPLTVTSAQKNPTAFYLCASSRIGDSSNQPQHFGDGTRLSIL.

The CDR3 spells CASGYLPGQGGNYGYTF. CDR3 nucleotides: TGTGCCAGCGGCTATCTACCAGGACAGGGTGGCAACTATGGCTACACCTTC. The chain recombines TRBV28 with TRBJ1-2; 8 bases are a match to TRBD1. The CDR3 covers 17 residues. The germline V gene has CDR1 MDHEN and CDR2 SYDVKM. Trimming took 8 bases from V and 2 from J; bases not matched to a gene: 16.

This chain joins TRBV18 and TRBJ1-4, with D possibly TRBD1 on 6 matching bases. Germline CDR1 reads KGHSH; CDR2 reads LQKENI. Trimming removed 6 bases at V and 3 bases at J, with 17 bases between. This CDR3 is 16 amino acids long. The CDR3 region is CASSRNTGTSNEKLFF. For the CDR3, the DNA is TGTGCCAGCTCCCGAAATACAGGGACTTCTAATGAAAAACTGTTTTTT.

The gene calls are TRBV19 and TRBJ2-1; 10 bases line up with TRBD1. This CDR3 is built from 14 residues. Per germline, CDR1 LNHDA and CDR2 SQIVND (reference sequence). The ends lost 9 bases at V and 6 bases at J; junction bases unmatched: 8. The CDR3 loop is CASRGQGKINEQFF. The CDR3 coding sequence is TGTGCCAGCAGGGGACAGGGGAAGATCAATGAGCAGTTCTTC.

This chain's CDR3 is CASSGPASRTDTQYF. The CDR3 region has the DNA TGTGCCAGCAGTGGCCCGGCCAGCCGCACAGATACGCAGTATTTT. The genes are TRBV28 and TRBJ2-3, with unresolved D. The germline gives CDR1 MDHEN, CDR2 SYDVKM. This CDR3 has 15 amino acids. The V end was cut by 5 bases, the J end by 1 base, with 13 bases between. Looking up the rest from reference TRBV28 and TRBJ2-3 gives the full variable domain: DVKVTQSSRYLVKRTGEKVFLECVQDMDHENMFWYRQDPGLGLRLIYFSYDVKMKEKGDIPEGYSVSREKKERFSLILESASTNQTSMYLCASSGPASRTDTQYFGPGTRLTVL.

This chain links TRBV19 with TRBJ1-5; perhaps TRBD1 as D (6 bases). V was shortened by 6 bases and J by 5 bases, with 14 bases between the two germline ends. The CDR3 consists of 14 residues. Germline-derived CDR1 and CDR2 are LNHDA and SQIVND (reference sequence). CDR3 protein: CASREQGGDQPQHF. The CDR3 nucleotides are TGTGCCAGTAGGGAACAAGGGGGGGATCAGCCCCAGCATTTT.

This rearrangement joins TRBV9 to TRBJ1-1, with 7 bases lining up with TRBD1. This CDR3 contains 16 residues. CDR1 is SGDLS and CDR2 is YYNGEE in the germline V gene. The V segment lost 3 bases and the J segment 5 bases; nucleotides outside the gene matches: 13. CDR3 residues: CASSAGVEGAWTEAFF. The CDR3 DNA is TGTGCCAGCAGCGCCGGGGTCGAGGGGGCGTGGACTGAAGCTTTCTTT.

This clone turned up a few times. The chain has TRBV28 and TRBJ1-2; no reliable D call. Germline V lookup: CDR1 MDHEN, CDR2 SYDVKM. Trimming cost V 10 bases and J 3 bases, with 12 bases left between them. The CDR3 totals 12 residues. CDR3 nucleotide sequence: TGTGCCACTCCCGGGTGGGACTATGGCTACACCTTC. Translated: CATPGWDYGYTF.

The CDR3, as DNA: TGTGCCGTCGCTGTGGGAGAGACCCAGTACTTC. This sequence encodes CAVAVGETQYF. This sequence joins TRBV10-3 and TRBJ2-5; D unresolved. Trimming cost V 11 bases and J 4 bases, with 11 bases left between them. This CDR3 has 11 amino acids. Germline values: CDR1 ENHRY, CDR2 SYGVKD.

This chain connects TRBV2 to TRBJ2-5; a weak D match, TRBD2 (5 bases). Germline V gene lookup returns CDR1 SNHLY and CDR2 FYNNEI. This CDR3 has 12 amino acids. Trimming took 7 bases from V and 2 from J, leaving 8 bases between them. The CDR3 loop reads CASTRGQETQYF. The CDR3 bases are TGTGCCAGCACACGGGGACAAGAGACCCAGTACTTC.

The chain is built from TRBV5-1 and TRBJ1-2; TRBD1 matches 8 bases. The J segment lost 4 bases and the V segment lost 0 bases, leaving 5 bases of the junction unmatched. Germline V CDR1 and CDR2: SGHRS, YFSETQ. The CDR3 covers 15 residues. This CDR3 reads CASSLGQGRAYGYTF. The DNA of the CDR3 is TGCGCCAGCAGCTTGGGACAGGGGAGGGCCTATGGCTACACCTTC.

In nucleotides, the CDR3 is TGTGCCAGCAGTCCAGTCGGGCAATTGAACACTGAAGCTTTCTTT. Protein sequence: CASSPVGQLNTEAFF. The chain is built from TRBV2 and TRBJ1-1, with D unclear. V gave up 5 bases and J gave up 0 bases, with 13 bases separating them. The germline gives CDR1 SNHLY, CDR2 FYNNEI. The CDR3 spans 15 residues.

This chain links TRBV19 with TRBJ1-2; 10 bases match TRBD1. The V gene end was trimmed by 10 bases and the J gene end by 5 bases; junction bases not matched to a gene: 16. There are 16 residues in the CDR3. Germline V gives CDR1 LNHDA, CDR2 SQIVND (reference sequence). The CDR3 reads CATVPGQGPGGYGYTF. The CDR3 DNA sequence: TGTGCCACTGTACCGGGACAGGGGCCCGGAGGGTATGGCTACACCTTC. The full variable domain, its missing parts supplied by reference TRBV19 and TRBJ1-2, is DGGITQSPKYLFRKEGQNVTLSCEQNLNHDAMYWYRQDPGQGLRLIYYSQIVNDFQKGDIAEGYSVSREKKESFPLTVTSAQKNPTAFYLCATVPGQGPGGYGYTFGSGTRLTVV.

This clone was seen once. The chain recombines TRBV9 with TRBJ2-3; 10 nucleotides line up with TRBD2. Germline values: CDR1 SGDLS, CDR2 YYNGEE. V lost 4 bases and J lost 2; bases outside the gene matches: 4. CDR3 length equals 15 residues. DNA of the CDR3: TGTGCCAGCAGCCCCGGGACTAGCGACACAGATACGCAGTATTTT. It is translated as CASSPGTSDTDTQYF.

The V gene is TRBV10-3, the J gene TRBJ2-1; 7 nucleotides align to TRBD2. Germline CDR1 is ENHRY and CDR2 is SYGVKD. This CDR3 has 15 amino acids. Losses at the gene ends were 3 bases for V and 1 base for J; bases not matched to a gene: 3. The chain's CDR3 is CAISDEAGSYNEQFF. The CDR3 DNA is TGTGCCATCAGTGATGAAGCGGGGTCCTACAATGAGCAGTTCTTC.

CDR3 loop: CASSLFPITAVYGYTF. CDR3 bases: TGTGCCAGCAGTTTATTCCCGATTACAGCAGTCTATGGCTACACCTTC. V and J are TRBV27 and TRBJ1-2; no firm D call. The V end lost 1 base, the J end lost 4 bases, and 16 bases lay between the germline ends. Germline V gives CDR1 MNHEY, CDR2 SMNVEV (reference sequence). The CDR3 has 16 residues.

J is TRBJ2-7 and V is TRBV12-5; TRBD2 might be the D (7 bases). The CDR3 totals 15 residues. V was clipped by 7 bases and J by 1 base, with 17 bases between them. The V gene's germline CDR1 is LGHNT and CDR2 FRNRAP. Here the CDR3 reads CASALMGGGSYEQYF. In DNA form, the CDR3 reads TGTGCTAGTGCCCTGATGGGAGGGGGTTCCTACGAGCAGTACTTC.

The CDR3 loop reads CASRDGRGTGPQHF. Here the CDR3 DNA reads TGTGCCAGCAGGGACGGCAGGGGGACCGGGCCCCAGCATTTT. This chain links TRBV6-5 with TRBJ1-5, with 7 bases lining up with TRBD1. Germline-derived CDR1 and CDR2 are MNHEY and SVGAGI. J gave up 9 bases and V 6 bases, and 11 bases lay outside the gene matches. The CDR3 contains 14 residues.

The chain combines TRBV9 with TRBJ2-1, with 11 bases aligning to TRBD1. Trimming at V came to 4 bases and at J to 8 bases, leaving 11 bases not matched to a gene. The germline V gene has CDR1 SGDLS and CDR2 YYNGEE. The CDR3 is 16 amino acids. The CDR3 here is CASSSPPGTGGYEQFF. Here the CDR3 DNA reads TGTGCCAGCAGCTCACCACCCGGGACAGGGGGGTATGAGCAGTTCTTC.

The V and J genes are TRBV9 and TRBJ2-7; tentatively, D is TRBD2 (5 bases). Trimming left V 7 bases short and J 7 bases short, with 18 bases between. The CDR3 has 13 residues. CDR1 SGDLS and CDR2 YYNGEE come from the germline V gene. CDR3 sequence reads: CASSRASSGEQYF. CDR3 nucleotide sequence: TGTGCCAGCTCGCGTGCTAGCTCGGGAGAGCAGTACTTC.